This paragraph covers one T cell receptor beta chain sequence. This clonotype was observed at least ten times. Its cognate antigen has yet to be identified. At one end the junction does not follow the germline gene, possibly because of a read error. The treatment or condition label, read with the paper, signifies: live attenuated yellow fever vaccine strain. At each blood-draw timepoint, two biological replicates of bulk PBMCs were obtained. PBMCs were isolated from peripheral blood using a standard Ficoll-Paque protocol. RNA was extracted with TriZol from bulk PBMCs, CD4 and CD8 fractions, and dextramer-positive and dextramer-negative fractions. The CDR3 holds 15 amino acids from the cysteine to the phenylalanine. Just CDR3 DNA is preserved here, 45 bases in frame from base 1. CDR1 is given as SSHAT and CDR2 as FNYEAQ, both from the germline V gene (reference sequence). This specimen belongs to a study of T cells after yellow fever vaccination (dated by TCRdb to about 2019). For the study in its entirety: Libraries from fractions with low cell numbers were prepared with the SMART-Seq v4 Ultra Low Input RNA kit. To follow T-cell clones before and after both primary and booster YFV17D yellow fever vaccination, bulk TCR alpha and beta repertoires underwent longitudinal sequencing. Two healthy male donors made up the cohort, one aged 18 to 30 years and the other aged 30 to 40 years. Blood was drawn at multiple timepoints before and after primary and secondary immunization, with bulk PBMC replicates and cell subsets isolated.

Instrument used: Illumina NovaSeq 6000. TCR cDNA was made using 5'RACE template switching, a step that added a universal primer site and unique molecular identifiers. Priming of cDNA synthesis was performed from both the TCR alpha and TCR beta constant segments. Library amplification involved two PCR steps, and the second step added sample barcodes and sequencing adapters. Sequencing of libraries was performed on Illumina HiSeq 2500 (2x100 bp) or NovaSeq (2x150 bp). The original methods were these. Reads were demultiplexed and collapsed into UMI consensus sequences with MIGEC, and V(D)J alignment was performed with MiXCR. Using edgeR on replicate PBMC samples, clonotypes were called vaccine-responding if FDR was below 0.01 and the log2 fold change was above 5 up to day 15. Bulk clonotypes were assigned CD4 or CD8 identity according to which sequenced CD4 or CD8 repertoire held them at higher abundance. Using fastp trimming at Q25 and MiXCR clonotype assembly, TCRdb reanalyzed the public sequencing data and kept in-frame beta chains. A single entry per CDR3 protein holds the most common genes and DNA from its merged rows. What appears here as the V and J calls and clone size reflects TCRdb's work, not the paper's. This sample gives 230,000 or so distinct CDR3 sequences in total; around 3.5% of them show up just once. The top ten clones comprise about a fifth of the sample.

The paper as a whole reports these results and caveats: A small fraction of clonotypes showed up in both the CD4 and CD8 compartments, probably as a result of convergent recombination. The study included only a couple of donors, which limits how far the findings can be generalized. FACS-sorted repertoires could contain abundant contaminating clonotypes from the bulk population, so computational filtering was required. The secondary T-cell response was weaker than the primary response but faster, peaking on day 5 instead of day 15. Most clones expanded after primary vaccination (about 96% of CD4 and around 89% of CD8) were re-detected after the booster, suggesting that broad memory maintenance occurred.

The sample in question was PBMCs, obtained 15 days after the yellow fever booster vaccination. The sequence derives from a young man who received the YFV17D yellow fever vaccine. The chain joins TRBV7-7 to TRBJ1-2; TRBD1 might be the D gene, on 6 matching bases. The nucleotides read TGTGCTAGCAGCCCGGGACACATGAAAGGGCATGGCTACACCTTC. Protein translation: CASSPGHMKGHGYTF.